This TCR beta chain was sequenced in a study of regulatory T cells in long-lasting Graves disease. Study observations and caveats: Persistent disease was associated with favored TRBV28 usage and with favored use of TRBJ1-2 and TRBJ2-5.

The V and J ends lost 0 bases and 2 bases respectively, with 10 bases between them. Germline V gene lookup returns CDR1 MNHEY and CDR2 SVGAGI. The CDR3 length is 15 residues. This clonotype was seen at least ten times. Its antigen remains unknown. Arm-PCR of CDR3 regions and iRepertoire HTBI primers were the basis on which TCR beta libraries were built. TCRdb independently ran MiXCR on the multiplex PCR reads; one entry per CDR3 protein. The top ten clones hold about 27% of a sample with a few hundred thousand distinct CDR3 sequences, approximately 23% of them seen once. Time point: persistent/refractory GD, antithyroid drugs over 5 years with positive TRAb. After RNA was extracted from PBMCs, the TCR library was made from it.

The rearrangement joins TRBV6-5 to TRBJ1-1, with D uncertain. The sample consisted of peripheral blood mononuclear cells (PBMCs), taken when the disease was refractory, from a patient treated with antithyroid drugs. The sequence came from a middle-aged woman with Graves disease. CDR3 sequence reads: CASSYSPTVNTEAFF. The DNA for the CDR3 is TGTGCCAGCAGTTACTCTCCGACGGTTAACACTGAAGCTTTCTTT.